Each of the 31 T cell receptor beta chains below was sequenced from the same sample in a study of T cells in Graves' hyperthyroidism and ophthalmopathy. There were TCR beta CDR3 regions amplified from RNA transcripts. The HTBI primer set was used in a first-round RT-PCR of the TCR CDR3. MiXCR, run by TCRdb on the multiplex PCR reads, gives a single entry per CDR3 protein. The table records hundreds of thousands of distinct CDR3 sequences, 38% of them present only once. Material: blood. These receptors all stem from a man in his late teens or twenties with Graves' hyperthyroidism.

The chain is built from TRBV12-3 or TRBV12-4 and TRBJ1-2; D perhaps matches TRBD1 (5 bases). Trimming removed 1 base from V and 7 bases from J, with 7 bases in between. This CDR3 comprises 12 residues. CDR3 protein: CASSLGGPGYTF. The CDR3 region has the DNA TGTGCCAGCAGTTTAGGGGGCCCTGGCTACACCTTC.

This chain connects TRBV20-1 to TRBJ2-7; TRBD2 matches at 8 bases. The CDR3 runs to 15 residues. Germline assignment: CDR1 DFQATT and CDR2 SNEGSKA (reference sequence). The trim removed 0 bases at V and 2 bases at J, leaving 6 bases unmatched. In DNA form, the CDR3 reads TGCAGTGCTAGAGATGCCGGGACTAGGCCCTACGAGCAGTACTTC. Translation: CSARDAGTRPYEQYF.

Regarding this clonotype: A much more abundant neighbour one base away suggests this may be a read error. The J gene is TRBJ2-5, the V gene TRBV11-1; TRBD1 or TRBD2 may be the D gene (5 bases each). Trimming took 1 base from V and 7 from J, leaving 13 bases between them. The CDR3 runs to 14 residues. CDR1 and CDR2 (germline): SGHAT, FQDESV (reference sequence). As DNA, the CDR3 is TGTGCCAGCAGCTTAGTGGGACCAGGAGCGACCCAGTACTTC. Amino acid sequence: CASSLVGPGATQYF.

The CDR3 sequence: CARTSAGNQPQHF. The CDR3, as DNA: TGTGCTAGAACGTCCGCGGGAAATCAGCCCCAGCATTTT. The chain couples TRBV10-3 to TRBJ1-5; D is unclear. The CDR3 contains 13 residues. The germline V gene encodes CDR1 ENHRY and CDR2 SYGVKD.

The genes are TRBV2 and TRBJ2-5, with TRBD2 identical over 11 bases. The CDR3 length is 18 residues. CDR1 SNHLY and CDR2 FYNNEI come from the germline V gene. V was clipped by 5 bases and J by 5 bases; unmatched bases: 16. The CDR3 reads CASSYSRDSGRAVETQYF. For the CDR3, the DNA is TGTGCCAGCAGTTACTCCAGGGATAGCGGGAGGGCCGTGGAGACCCAGTACTTC.

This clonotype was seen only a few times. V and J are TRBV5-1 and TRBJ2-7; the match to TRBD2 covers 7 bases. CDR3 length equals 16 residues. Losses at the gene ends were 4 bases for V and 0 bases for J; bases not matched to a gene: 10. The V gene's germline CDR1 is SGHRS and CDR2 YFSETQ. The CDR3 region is CASSKTSLDSSYEQYF. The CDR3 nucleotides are TGCGCCAGCAGCAAGACTAGCTTAGATAGCTCCTACGAGCAGTACTTC. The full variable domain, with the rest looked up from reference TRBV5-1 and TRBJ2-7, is KAGVTQTPRYLIKTRGQQVTLSCSPISGHRSVSWYQQTPGQGLQFLFEYFSETQRNKGNFPGRFSGRQFSNSRSEMNVSTLELGDSALYLCASSKTSLDSSYEQYFGPGTRLTVT.

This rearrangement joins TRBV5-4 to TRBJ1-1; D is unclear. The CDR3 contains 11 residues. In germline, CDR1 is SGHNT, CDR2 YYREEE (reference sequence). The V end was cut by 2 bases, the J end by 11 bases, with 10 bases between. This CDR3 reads CASSLALGAFF. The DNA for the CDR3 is TGTGCCAGCAGCTTAGCCTTGGGGGCTTTCTTT. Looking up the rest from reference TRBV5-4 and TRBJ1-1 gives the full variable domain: ETGVTQSPTHLIKTRGQQVTLRCSSQSGHNTVSWYQQALGQGPQFIFQYYREEENGRGNFPPRFSGLQFPNYSSELNVNALELDDSALYLCASSLALGAFFGQGTRLTVV.

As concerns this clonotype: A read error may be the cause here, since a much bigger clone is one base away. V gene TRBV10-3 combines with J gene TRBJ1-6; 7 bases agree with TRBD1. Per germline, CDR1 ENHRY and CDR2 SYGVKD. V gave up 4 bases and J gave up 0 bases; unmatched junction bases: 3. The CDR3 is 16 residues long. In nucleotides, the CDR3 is TGTGCCATCAGTGCAGACAGGGACTCCTATAATTCACCCCTCCACTTT. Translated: CAISADRDSYNSPLHF.

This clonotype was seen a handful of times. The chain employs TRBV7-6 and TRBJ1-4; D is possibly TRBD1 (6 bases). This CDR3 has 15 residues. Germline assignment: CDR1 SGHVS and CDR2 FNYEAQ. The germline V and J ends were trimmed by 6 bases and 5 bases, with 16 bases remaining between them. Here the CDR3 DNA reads TGTGCCAGCAGTTTTCCTCCTAGGGGGAATGAAAAACTGTTTTTT. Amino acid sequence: CASSFPPRGNEKLFF. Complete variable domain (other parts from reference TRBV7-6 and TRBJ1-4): GAGVSQSPRYKVTKRGQDVALRCDPISGHVSLYWYRQALGQGPEFLTYFNYEAQQDKSGLPNDRFSAERPEGSISTLTIQRTEQRDSAMYRCASSFPPRGNEKLFFGSGTQLSVL.

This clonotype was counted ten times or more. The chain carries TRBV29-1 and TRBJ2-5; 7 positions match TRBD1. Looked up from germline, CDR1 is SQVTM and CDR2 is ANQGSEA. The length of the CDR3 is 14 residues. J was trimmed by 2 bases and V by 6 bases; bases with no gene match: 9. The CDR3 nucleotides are TGCAGCGTGGGATCCGGGACAGCGCAAGAGACCCAGTACTTC. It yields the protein CSVGSGTAQETQYF. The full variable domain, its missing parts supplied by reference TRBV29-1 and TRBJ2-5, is SAVISQKPSRDICQRGTSLTIQCQVDSQVTMMFWYRQQPGQSLTLIATANQGSEATYESGFVIDKFPISRPNLTFSTLTVSNMSPEDSSIYLCSVGSGTAQETQYFGPGTRLLVL.

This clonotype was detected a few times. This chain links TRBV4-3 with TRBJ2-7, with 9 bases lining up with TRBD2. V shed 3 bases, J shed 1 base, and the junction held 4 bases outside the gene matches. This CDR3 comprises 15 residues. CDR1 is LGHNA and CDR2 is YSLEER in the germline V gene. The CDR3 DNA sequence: TGCGCCAGCAGCCATGTAGCGGGAGATTCCTACGAGCAGTACTTC. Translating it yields CASSHVAGDSYEQYF.

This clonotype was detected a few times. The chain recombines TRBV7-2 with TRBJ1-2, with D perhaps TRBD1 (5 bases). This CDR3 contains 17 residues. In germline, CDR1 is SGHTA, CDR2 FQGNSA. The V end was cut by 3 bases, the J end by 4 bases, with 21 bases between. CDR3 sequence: CASSLEADNLGSYGYTF. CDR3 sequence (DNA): TGTGCCAGCAGCTTGGAAGCGGACAACTTAGGTAGCTATGGCTACACCTTC.

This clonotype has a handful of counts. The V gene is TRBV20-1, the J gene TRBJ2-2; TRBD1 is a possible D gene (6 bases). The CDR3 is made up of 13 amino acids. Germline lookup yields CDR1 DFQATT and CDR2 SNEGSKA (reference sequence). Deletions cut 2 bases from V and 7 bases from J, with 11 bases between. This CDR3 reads CSARWGQGGELFF. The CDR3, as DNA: TGCAGTGCTAGATGGGGGCAGGGCGGGGAGCTGTTTTTT.

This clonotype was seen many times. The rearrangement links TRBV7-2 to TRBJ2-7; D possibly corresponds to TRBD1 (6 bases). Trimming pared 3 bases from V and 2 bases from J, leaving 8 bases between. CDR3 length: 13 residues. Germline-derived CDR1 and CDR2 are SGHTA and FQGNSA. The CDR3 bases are TGTGCCAGCAGCTTTTGGGACACCTACGAGCAGTACTTC. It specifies CASSFWDTYEQYF.

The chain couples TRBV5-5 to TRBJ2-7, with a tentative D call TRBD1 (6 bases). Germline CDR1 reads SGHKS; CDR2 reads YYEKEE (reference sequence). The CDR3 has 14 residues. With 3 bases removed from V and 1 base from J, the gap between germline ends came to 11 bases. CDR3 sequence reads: CASSYATGSYEQYF. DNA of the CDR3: TGTGCCAGCAGCTACGCGACAGGATCCTACGAGCAGTACTTC.

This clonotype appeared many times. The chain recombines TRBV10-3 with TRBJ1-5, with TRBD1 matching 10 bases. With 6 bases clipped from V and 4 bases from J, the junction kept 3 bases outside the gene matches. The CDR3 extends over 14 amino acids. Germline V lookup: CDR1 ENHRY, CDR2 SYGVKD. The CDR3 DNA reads TGTGCCATCAGCCCGGACAGGGGGAATCAGCCCCAGCATTTT. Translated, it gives CAISPDRGNQPQHF.

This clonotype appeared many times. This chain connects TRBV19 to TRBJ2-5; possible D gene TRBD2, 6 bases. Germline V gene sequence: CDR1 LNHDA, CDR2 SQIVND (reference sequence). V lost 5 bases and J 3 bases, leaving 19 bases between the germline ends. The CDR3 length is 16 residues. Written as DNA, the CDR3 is TGTGCCAGTAGTCCCAGACGGGGGAACGGGGAAGAGACCCAGTACTTC. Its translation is CASSPRRGNGEETQYF.

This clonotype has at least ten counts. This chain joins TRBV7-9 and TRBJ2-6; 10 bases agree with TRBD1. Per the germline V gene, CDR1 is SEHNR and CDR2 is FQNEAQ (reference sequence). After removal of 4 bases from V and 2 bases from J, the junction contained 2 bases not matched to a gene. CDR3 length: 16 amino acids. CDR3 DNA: TGTGCCAGCAGCTCGACAGGGGGCGCTGGGGCCAACGTCCTGACTTTC. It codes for CASSSTGGAGANVLTF.

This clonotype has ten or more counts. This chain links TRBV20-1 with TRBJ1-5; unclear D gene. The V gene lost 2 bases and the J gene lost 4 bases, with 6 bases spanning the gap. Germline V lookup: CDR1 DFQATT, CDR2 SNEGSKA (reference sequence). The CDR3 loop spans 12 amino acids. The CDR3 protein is CSARMGNQPQHF. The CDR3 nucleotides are TGCAGTGCTAGAATGGGGAATCAGCCCCAGCATTTT.

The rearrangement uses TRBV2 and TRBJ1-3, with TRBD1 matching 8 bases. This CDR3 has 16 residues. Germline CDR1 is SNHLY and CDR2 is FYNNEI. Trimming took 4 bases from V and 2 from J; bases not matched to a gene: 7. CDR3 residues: CASSGWGGQAGNTIYF. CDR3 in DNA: TGTGCCAGCAGTGGGTGGGGGGGACAGGCTGGAAACACCATATATTTT.

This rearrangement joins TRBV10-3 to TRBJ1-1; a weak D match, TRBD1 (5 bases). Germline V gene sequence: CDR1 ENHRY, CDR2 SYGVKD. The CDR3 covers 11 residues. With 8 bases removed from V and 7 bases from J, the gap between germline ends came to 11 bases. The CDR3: CAIRGGVEAFF. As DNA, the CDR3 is TGTGCCATCCGCGGGGGAGTTGAAGCTTTCTTT.

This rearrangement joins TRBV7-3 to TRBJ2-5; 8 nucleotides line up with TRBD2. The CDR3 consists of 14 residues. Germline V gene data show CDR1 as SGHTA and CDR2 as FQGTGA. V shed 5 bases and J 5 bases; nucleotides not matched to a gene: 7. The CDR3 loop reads CASSQSGGMETQYF. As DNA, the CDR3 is TGTGCCAGCAGCCAATCGGGGGGGATGGAGACCCAGTACTTC.

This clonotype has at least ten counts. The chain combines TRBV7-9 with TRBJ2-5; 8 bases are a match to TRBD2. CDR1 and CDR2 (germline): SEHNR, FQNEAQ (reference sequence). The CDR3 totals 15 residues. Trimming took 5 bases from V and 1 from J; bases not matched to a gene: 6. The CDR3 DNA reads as TGTGCCAGCAGCATAGGGCGGGAGGTCCAAGAGACCCAGTACTTC. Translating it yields CASSIGREVQETQYF.

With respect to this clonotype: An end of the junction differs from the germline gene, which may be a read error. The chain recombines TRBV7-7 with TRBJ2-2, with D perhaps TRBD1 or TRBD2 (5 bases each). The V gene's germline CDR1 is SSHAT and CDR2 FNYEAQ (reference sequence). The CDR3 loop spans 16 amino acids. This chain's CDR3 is CASSTGPAAHDGELFF. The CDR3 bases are TGTGCTAGCAGCACAGGTCCAGCGGCCCATGATGGGGAGCTGTTTTTT.

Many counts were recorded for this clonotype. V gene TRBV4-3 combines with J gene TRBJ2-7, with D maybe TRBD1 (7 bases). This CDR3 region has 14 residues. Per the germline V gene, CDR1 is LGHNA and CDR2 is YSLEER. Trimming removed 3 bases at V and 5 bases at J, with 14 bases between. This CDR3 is CASSQGTAGNEQYF. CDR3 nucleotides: TGCGCCAGCAGCCAGGGGACAGCGGGCAACGAGCAGTACTTC.

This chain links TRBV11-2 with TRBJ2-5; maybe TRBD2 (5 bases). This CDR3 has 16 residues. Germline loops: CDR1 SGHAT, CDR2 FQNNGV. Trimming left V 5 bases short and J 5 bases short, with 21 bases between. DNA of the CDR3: TGTGCCAGCAGCACTAAACCGGACTCCCTTAGGGAGACCCAGTACTTC. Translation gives CASSTKPDSLRETQYF. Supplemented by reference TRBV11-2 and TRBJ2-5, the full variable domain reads EAGVAQSPRYKIIEKRQSVAFWCNPISGHATLYWYQQILGQGPKLLIQFQNNGVVDDSQLPKDRFSAERLKGVDSTLKIQPAKLEDSAVYLCASSTKPDSLRETQYFGPGTRLLVL.

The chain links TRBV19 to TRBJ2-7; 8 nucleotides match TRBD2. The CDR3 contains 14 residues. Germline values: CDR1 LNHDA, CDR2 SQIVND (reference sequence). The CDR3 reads CATRGSGSYDEQYF. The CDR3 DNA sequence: TGTGCAACCAGAGGAAGCGGGAGTTACGACGAGCAGTACTTC. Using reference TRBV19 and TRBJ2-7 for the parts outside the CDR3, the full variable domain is DGGITQSPKYLFRKEGQNVTLSCEQNLNHDAMYWYRQDPGQGLRLIYYSQIVNDFQKGDIAEGYSVSREKKESFPLTVTSAQKNPTAFYLCATRGSGSYDEQYFGPGTRLTVT.

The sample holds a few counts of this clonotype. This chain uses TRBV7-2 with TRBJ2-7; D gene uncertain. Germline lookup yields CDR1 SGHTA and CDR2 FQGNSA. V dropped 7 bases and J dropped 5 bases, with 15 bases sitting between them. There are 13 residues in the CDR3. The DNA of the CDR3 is TGTGCCAGCACCCTCTTAGGAGTTCACGAGCAGTACTTC. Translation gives CASTLLGVHEQYF. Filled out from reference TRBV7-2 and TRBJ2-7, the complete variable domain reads GAGVSQSPSNKVTEKGKDVELRCDPISGHTALYWYRQSLGQGLEFLIYFQGNSAPDKSGLPSDRFSAERTGGSVSTLTIQRTQQEDSAVYLCASTLLGVHEQYFGPGTRLTVT.

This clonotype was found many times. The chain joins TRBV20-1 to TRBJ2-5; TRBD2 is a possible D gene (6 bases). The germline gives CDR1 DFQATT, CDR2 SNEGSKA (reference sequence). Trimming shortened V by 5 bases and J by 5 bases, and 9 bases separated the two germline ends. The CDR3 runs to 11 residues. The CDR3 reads CSAGAGETQYF. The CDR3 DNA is TGCAGTGCTGGCGCGGGGGAGACCCAGTACTTC.

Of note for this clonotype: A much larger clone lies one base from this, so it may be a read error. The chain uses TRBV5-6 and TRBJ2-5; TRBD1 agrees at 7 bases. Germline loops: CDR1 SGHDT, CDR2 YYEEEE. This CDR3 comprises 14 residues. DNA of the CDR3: TGTGCCAGCAGCTCGGGACAGCGTAAAGAGGCCCAGTACTTC. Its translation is CASSSGQRKEAQYF. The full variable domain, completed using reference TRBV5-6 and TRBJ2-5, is DAGVTQSPTHLIKTRGQQVTLRCSPKSGHDTVSWYQQALGQGPQFIFQYYEEEERQRGNFPDRFSGHQFPNYSSELNVNALLLGDSALYLCASSSGQRKEAQYFGPGTRLLVL.

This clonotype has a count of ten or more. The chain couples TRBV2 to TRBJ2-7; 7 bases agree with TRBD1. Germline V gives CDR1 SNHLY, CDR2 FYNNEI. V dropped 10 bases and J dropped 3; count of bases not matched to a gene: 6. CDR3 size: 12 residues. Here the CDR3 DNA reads TGTGCCACCCGGACAGGAAACTACGAGCAGTACTTC. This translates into CATRTGNYEQYF.